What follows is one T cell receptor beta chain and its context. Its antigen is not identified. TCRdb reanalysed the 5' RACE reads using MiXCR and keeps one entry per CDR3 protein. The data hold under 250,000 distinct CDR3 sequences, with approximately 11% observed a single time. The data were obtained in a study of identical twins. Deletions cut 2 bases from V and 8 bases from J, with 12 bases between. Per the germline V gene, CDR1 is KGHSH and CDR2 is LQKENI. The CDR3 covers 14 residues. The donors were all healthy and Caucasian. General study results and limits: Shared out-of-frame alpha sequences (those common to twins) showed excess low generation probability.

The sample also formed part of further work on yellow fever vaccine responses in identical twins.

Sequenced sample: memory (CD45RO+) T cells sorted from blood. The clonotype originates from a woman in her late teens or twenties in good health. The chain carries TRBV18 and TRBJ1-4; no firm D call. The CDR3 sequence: CASSPNSGWEKLFF. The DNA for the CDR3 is TGTGCCAGCTCACCAAACTCCGGATGGGAAAAACTGTTTTTT.